Given below is one TCR beta chain in context. The antigen is not known. This entry belongs to a study of Ad26.COV2.S vaccination and SARS-CoV-2 variants. Sequencing was performed with immunoSEQ multiplex PCR; in TCRdb, only in-frame clones are kept and a portion is missing. The sample includes about 350,000 clones, roughly 94% of them seen just once. Trimming shortened V by 6 bases and J by 6 bases, and 11 bases separated the two germline ends. The germline gives CDR1 WNHNN, CDR2 SYGVQD (reference sequence). CDR3 length equals 13 residues. The study, taken as a whole, reports: Substantial post-vaccination breadth of spike-specific CD8+ and CD4+ T cell responses was reported. Placebo recipients and vaccine recipients were similar in non-spike TCR breadth. Spike-specific TCR breadth ran higher among vaccine recipients than placebo recipients.

The chain combines TRBV10-1 with TRBJ2-2, with D possibly called TRBD1 or TRBD2 (5 bases each). The receptor comes from a human donor who had recovered from COVID-19. This specimen consisted of peripheral blood, obtained after recovery from COVID-19. CDR3 bases: TGCGCCAGCAGGGGGGAGACACCCGGGGAGCTGTTTTTT. Its translation is CASRGETPGELFF.